This T cell receptor (beta chain) was captured in a study of T cell repertoires in cytomegalovirus infection. This clonotype showed up just a few times. The antigen remains undetermined. Germline V gene data show CDR1 as SGHDT and CDR2 as YYEEEE. V was pared by 4 bases and J by 5 bases, with 12 bases of the junction left unmatched. This CDR3 has 17 residues. TCRdb called the reads again in MiXCR, with one record for every CDR3 protein. The table lists 650,000 to 900,000 distinct CDR3 sequences, over 25% of them singletons, with around 12% in the top ten. The clonotype originates from a human donor in good health (CMV status not recorded). Some clones in this sample may be carry-over from other donors' samples. This specimen was cultured CD8+ T cells from PBMCs, taken from culture after CMV antigen stimulation. The chain links TRBV5-6 to TRBJ2-5; 12 nucleotides align to TRBD1. Written as DNA, the CDR3 is TGTGCCAGCAGCCTCCGGGACAGGGGGCGTTGGTGGGAGACCCAGTACTTC. It specifies CASSLRDRGRWWETQYF.